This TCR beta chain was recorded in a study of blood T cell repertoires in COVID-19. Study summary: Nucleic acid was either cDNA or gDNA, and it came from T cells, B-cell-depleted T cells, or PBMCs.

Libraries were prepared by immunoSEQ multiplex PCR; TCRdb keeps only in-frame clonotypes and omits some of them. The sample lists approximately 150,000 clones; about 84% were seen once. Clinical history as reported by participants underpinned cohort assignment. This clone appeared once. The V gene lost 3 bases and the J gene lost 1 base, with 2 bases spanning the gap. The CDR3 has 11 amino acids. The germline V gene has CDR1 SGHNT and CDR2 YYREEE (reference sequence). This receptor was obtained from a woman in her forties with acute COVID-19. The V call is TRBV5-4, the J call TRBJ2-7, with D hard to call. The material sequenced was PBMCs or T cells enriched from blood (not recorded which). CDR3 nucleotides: TGTGCCAGCAGCTCTTCCTACGAGCAGTACTTC. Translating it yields CASSSSYEQYF. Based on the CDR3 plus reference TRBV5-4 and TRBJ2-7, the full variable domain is ETGVTQSPTHLIKTRGQQVTLRCSSQSGHNTVSWYQQALGQGPQFIFQYYREEENGRGNFPPRFSGLQFPNYSSELNVNALELDDSALYLCASSSSYEQYFGPGTRLTVT.